Listed here are 26 T cell receptor beta chains from one sample, sequenced in a study of blood T cell repertoires in COVID-19. The protocol was immunoSEQ multiplex PCR, while the TCRdb copy is restricted to in-frame clones and leaves out a portion. The profile shows some 250,000 clones, roughly 79% of them singletons. Input material: peripheral blood. These receptors originate from a woman of 80 years or more with COVID-19, enrolled during active disease.

The chain couples TRBV5-1 to TRBJ2-6; a weak D match, TRBD1 (6 bases). V was shortened by 0 bases and J by 2 bases, with 9 bases between the two germline ends. The CDR3 runs 16 residues. The germline V gene has CDR1 SGHRS and CDR2 YFSETQ. Here the CDR3 DNA reads TGCGCCAGCAGCTTGGCCCAGGGGCCTGGGGCCAACGTCCTGACTTTC. Translation: CASSLAQGPGANVLTF.

This clone was picked up one time. The chain employs TRBV7-3 and TRBJ2-1; 10 bases map to TRBD2. With 5 bases clipped from V and 0 bases from J, the junction kept 10 bases outside the gene matches. The CDR3 totals 18 residues. The germline CDR1 and CDR2 sequences are SGHTA and FQGTGA. CDR3 nucleotide sequence: TGTGCCAGCAGCCGAGTCGGGCTAGCGGGGGACTCCTACAATGAGCAGTTCTTC. Translating it yields CASSRVGLAGDSYNEQFF. The full variable domain, completed using reference TRBV7-3 and TRBJ2-1, is GAGVSQTPSNKVTEKGKYVELRCDPISGHTALYWYRQSLGQGPEFLIYFQGTGAADDSGLPNDRFFAVRPEGSVSTLKIQRTERGDSAVYLCASSRVGLAGDSYNEQFFGPGTRLTVL.

The chain uses TRBV5-1 and TRBJ1-1; D might be TRBD1 (5 bases). The CDR3 extends over 15 amino acids. Germline CDR1 and CDR2: SGHRS and YFSETQ. Deletions cut 0 bases from V and 3 bases from J, with 12 bases between. The DNA of the CDR3 is TGCGCCAGCAGCTTGGCCCCAGGGATCGACACTGAAGCTTTCTTT. As protein: CASSLAPGIDTEAFF.

The chain carries TRBV19 and TRBJ1-1; D is undetermined. The V and J ends lost 3 bases and 7 bases respectively, with 15 bases between them. CDR1 is LNHDA, CDR2 SQIVND, per germline (reference sequence). This CDR3 is 14 amino acids long. Here the CDR3 reads CASSMFEGRGEAFF. The CDR3 DNA sequence: TGTGCCAGTAGTATGTTCGAGGGAAGAGGTGAAGCTTTCTTT. Full variable domain (missing parts from reference TRBV19 and TRBJ1-1): DGGITQSPKYLFRKEGQNVTLSCEQNLNHDAMYWYRQDPGQGLRLIYYSQIVNDFQKGDIAEGYSVSREKKESFPLTVTSAQKNPTAFYLCASSMFEGRGEAFFGQGTRLTVV.

The chain couples TRBV28 to TRBJ1-6, with a weak D call TRBD1 (5 bases). From germline, CDR1 is MDHEN and CDR2 SYDVKM. With 3 bases removed from V and 7 bases from J, the gap between germline ends came to 16 bases. The CDR3 sequence is 16 residues long. The CDR3 nucleotides read TGTGCCAGCAGTTTGTGGGCAGGGAATGGAAATTCACCCCTCCACTTT. Translated: CASSLWAGNGNSPLHF.

The chain recombines TRBV10-3 with TRBJ1-5, with D possibly matching TRBD1 (6 bases). Trimming cost V 2 bases and J 5 bases, with 13 bases left between them. The CDR3 is 15 amino acids. CDR1 ENHRY and CDR2 SYGVKD come from the germline V gene. For the CDR3, the DNA is TGTGCCATCAGTGAGGACAGGAATGGTTATCAGCCCCAGCATTTT. Protein sequence: CAISEDRNGYQPQHF.

The chain is built from TRBV18 and TRBJ2-1, with TRBD2 identical over 8 bases. The CDR3 runs to 15 residues. Germline V gene sequence: CDR1 KGHSH, CDR2 LQKENI. Germline trimming cut 3 bases from V and 7 bases from J; bases unmatched to any gene: 8. The CDR3 here is CASSPPPGGPNEQFF. The CDR3 region has the DNA TGTGCCAGCTCACCTCCCCCGGGGGGGCCGAATGAGCAGTTCTTC.

The V call is TRBV5-1, the J call TRBJ1-4; TRBD1 matches at 7 bases. V was pared by 2 bases and J by 6 bases, with 7 bases of the junction left unmatched. The CDR3 has 15 residues. CDR1 and CDR2 (germline): SGHRS, YFSETQ. DNA of the CDR3: TGCGCCAGCAGCTTATCCGGACAGGTCTATGAAAAACTGTTTTTT. Translation gives CASSLSGQVYEKLFF.

The V call is TRBV28, the J call TRBJ1-5; D may be TRBD1 (6 bases). V was cut by 3 bases and J by 7 bases, with 19 bases left in between. Germline CDR1 is MDHEN and CDR2 is SYDVKM. The CDR3 is 16 residues long. DNA of the CDR3: TGTGCCAGCAGTTTGCTCTGGGGGCAGGGGCCCCAGCCCCAGCATTTT. It yields the protein CASSLLWGQGPQPQHF.

The sample holds a few counts of this clone. The CDR3 spells CASSPPGDFYNEQFF. The DNA for the CDR3 is TGTGCCAGCAGCCCCCCGGGGGACTTCTACAATGAGCAGTTCTTC. The V and J genes are TRBV7-2 and TRBJ2-1, with a weak D call TRBD2 (6 bases). V gave up 5 bases and J gave up 3 bases, with 14 bases separating them. Germline loops: CDR1 SGHTA, CDR2 FQGNSA. The CDR3 runs to 15 residues.

The rearrangement joins TRBV2 to TRBJ2-6; perhaps TRBD2 as D (5 bases). CDR1 and CDR2 (germline): SNHLY, FYNNEI. The CDR3 covers 15 residues. V lost 8 bases to trimming and J lost 0 bases, with 11 bases between them. CDR3 coding DNA: TGTGCCAGCCCCCGGGCGGGCTCTGGGGCCAACGTCCTGACTTTC. As protein: CASPRAGSGANVLTF.

The chain has TRBV18 and TRBJ2-7, with 11 bases fitting TRBD2. Per germline, CDR1 KGHSH and CDR2 LQKENI. The CDR3 totals 16 residues. After removal of 4 bases from V and 3 bases from J, the junction contained 8 bases not matched to a gene. The CDR3 region is CASSLSLGTSGYEQYF. CDR3 nucleotides: TGTGCCAGCTCACTCTCCCTCGGGACTAGCGGCTACGAGCAGTACTTC.

This rearrangement joins TRBV19 to TRBJ1-2, with 9 bases lining up with TRBD1. Germline V gene data show CDR1 as LNHDA and CDR2 as SQIVND (reference sequence). The CDR3 is 13 residues long. Trimming took 5 bases from V and 7 from J; bases not matched to a gene: 5. The CDR3 bases are TGTGCCAGTAGTGGACAGGGGCCAAGTGGCTACACCTTC. Its protein is CASSGQGPSGYTF. Combining the CDR3 with reference TRBV19 and TRBJ1-2 gives the whole variable domain DGGITQSPKYLFRKEGQNVTLSCEQNLNHDAMYWYRQDPGQGLRLIYYSQIVNDFQKGDIAEGYSVSREKKESFPLTVTSAQKNPTAFYLCASSGQGPSGYTFGSGTRLTVV.

The V call is TRBV3-1 (or the pseudogene TRBV3-2), the J call TRBJ2-2; D gene unclear. The CDR3 contains 13 residues. Per germline, CDR1 LGHDT and CDR2 YNNKEL (reference sequence). V gave up 4 bases and J gave up 6 bases, with 9 bases separating them. CDR3 amino acids: CASSPWAAGELFF. For the CDR3, the DNA is TGTGCCAGCAGCCCCTGGGCCGCCGGGGAGCTGTTTTTT.

The chain couples TRBV27 to TRBJ1-1, with D maybe TRBD1 (5 bases). The CDR3 covers 14 residues. V was cut by 5 bases and J by 6 bases, with 16 bases left in between. Per germline, CDR1 MNHEY and CDR2 SMNVEV (reference sequence). The CDR3 loop is CASSPVGGASEAFF. DNA for the CDR3: TGTGCCAGCAGTCCCGTGGGAGGGGCCTCTGAAGCTTTCTTT.

This clone was detected once. V usage is TRBV5-1 and J usage is TRBJ2-7; D gene ambiguous. The V end was cut by 4 bases, the J end by 3 bases, with 20 bases between. Looked up from germline, CDR1 is SGHRS and CDR2 is YFSETQ. The length of the CDR3 is 16 residues. As DNA, the CDR3 is TGCGCCAGCAGCCCCATTAGCCCAAGTCAACACTACGAGCAGTACTTC. Its protein is CASSPISPSQHYEQYF.

V and J are TRBV7-9 and TRBJ2-5, with 7 bases aligning to TRBD2. The germline V gene encodes CDR1 SEHNR and CDR2 FQNEAQ (reference sequence). The CDR3 contains 15 residues. V lost 6 bases and J lost 5; bases outside the gene matches: 12. In nucleotides, the CDR3 is TGTGCCAGCAGTTCTAGGCGGGCCGGGGGGGAGACCCAGTACTTC. It codes for CASSSRRAGGETQYF.

The gene calls are TRBV5-6 and TRBJ1-4; D gene unclear. The germline V and J ends were trimmed by 5 bases and 7 bases, with 15 bases remaining between them. Germline V gene lookup returns CDR1 SGHDT and CDR2 YYEEEE. This CDR3 has 14 residues. CDR3 in amino acids: CASSFLTQSEKLFF. DNA of the CDR3: TGTGCCAGCAGTTTTTTAACACAGTCTGAAAAACTGTTTTTT.

V is TRBV30 and J is TRBJ1-4; D uncertain. The CDR3 is 16 amino acids. The germline gives CDR1 GTSNPN, CDR2 SVGIG (reference sequence). V gave up 2 bases and J gave up 6 bases, with 19 bases separating them. The CDR3 reads CAWSPPSTLRDEKLFF. Here the CDR3 DNA reads TGTGCCTGGAGTCCCCCCTCGACTCTTCGGGATGAAAAACTGTTTTTT.

The rearrangement uses TRBV5-6 and TRBJ2-4; 10 bases align to TRBD1. The CDR3 has 17 amino acids. From germline, CDR1 is SGHDT and CDR2 YYEEEE. V shed 2 bases and J 1 base; nucleotides not matched to a gene: 6. CDR3 DNA sequence: TGTGCCAGCAGCTTTTTGACAGGGGGCGCTGCCAAAAACATTCAGTACTTC. This sequence encodes CASSFLTGGAAKNIQYF. The full variable domain, in which reference TRBV5-6 and TRBJ2-4 provide the parts outside the CDR3, is DAGVTQSPTHLIKTRGQQVTLRCSPKSGHDTVSWYQQALGQGPQFIFQYYEEEERQRGNFPDRFSGHQFPNYSSELNVNALLLGDSALYLCASSFLTGGAAKNIQYFGAGTRLSVL.

This clone was observed a single time. V usage is TRBV13 and J usage is TRBJ2-5; 7 nucleotides agree with TRBD2. The CDR3 runs 15 residues. Trimming at V came to 4 bases and at J to 4 bases, leaving 9 bases not matched to a gene. Germline CDR1 and CDR2: PRHDT and FYEKMQ (reference sequence). CDR3 sequence (DNA): TGTGCCAGCAGCTACCGGACGGGCGGGGGAGAGACCCAGTACTTC. Translating gives CASSYRTGGGETQYF.

This chain connects TRBV6-5 to TRBJ1-2; maybe TRBD1 (5 bases). The CDR3 has 13 residues. Trimming left V 6 bases short and J 8 bases short, with 16 bases between. The germline V gene encodes CDR1 MNHEY and CDR2 SVGAGI. DNA for the CDR3: TGTGCCAGCAGGGGGGGACTTAACTTGGGCTACACCTTC. Its translation: CASRGGLNLGYTF.

J is TRBJ1-4 and V is TRBV2; no clear D gene. V was trimmed by 8 bases and J by 3 bases, leaving 7 bases between them. The germline gives CDR1 SNHLY, CDR2 FYNNEI. The CDR3 is 12 residues long. The CDR3 DNA sequence: TGTGCCAGCTGCGCGGCTAATGAAAAACTGTTTTTT. Translated: CASCAANEKLFF.

V usage is TRBV24-1 and J usage is TRBJ1-2; the D is unclear. Germline V gene sequence: CDR1 KGHDR, CDR2 SFDVKD. V lost 0 bases, J lost 7 bases, and 26 bases lay in between. CDR3 length: 19 residues. The CDR3 is CATSDLHGMSPGRASGYTF. The CDR3 DNA follows: TGTGCCACCAGTGATTTGCACGGAATGTCCCCGGGGAGAGCGAGTGGCTACACCTTC.

The chain carries TRBV6-6 and TRBJ1-1; no firm D call. This CDR3 contains 12 residues. CDR1 is MNHNY, CDR2 SVGAGI, per germline (reference sequence). V lost 2 bases and J lost 4, with 5 bases in between. The CDR3: CASSYPVTEAFF. CDR3 DNA: TGTGCCAGCAGTTACCCCGTCACTGAAGCTTTCTTT.

The rearrangement joins TRBV30 to TRBJ1-2; 11 bases map to TRBD1. The junction had 1 base not matched to a gene; V was cut back by 0 bases and J by 4 bases. Germline CDR1 is GTSNPN and CDR2 is SVGIG (reference sequence). The CDR3 sequence is 14 residues long. CDR3 sequence reads: CAWSVGTGGYGYTF. CDR3 DNA: TGTGCCTGGAGTGTGGGGACAGGGGGCTATGGCTACACCTTC.